The 15 T cell receptor beta chains listed next were all sequenced from one sample in a study of identical twins. TCRdb independently ran MiXCR on the 5' RACE reads; one entry per CDR3 protein. The sample lists approximately 590,000 distinct CDR3 sequences; more than 9% were seen once. The sample was also reused in another study, on yellow fever vaccine responses in identical twins.

Sequencing used PBMCs. These receptors were obtained from a woman between 18 and 30 years old in good health.

This clonotype was seen at least ten times. The chain combines TRBV4-1 with TRBJ2-3; 12 bases line up with TRBD2. This CDR3 spans 16 amino acids. The germline V gene encodes CDR1 MGHRA and CDR2 YSYEKL. After removal of 1 base from V and 7 bases from J, the junction contained 6 bases not matched to a gene. The CDR3 protein is CASSQGASGRGNTQYF. DNA for the CDR3: TGCGCCAGCAGCCAAGGGGCTAGCGGGAGGGGAAATACGCAGTATTTT.

In its sample, this clonotype was seen many times. The genes are TRBV27 and TRBJ2-7; D perhaps matches TRBD1 (5 bases). The ends were cut back, 0 bases at V and 1 base at J, with 13 bases in the middle. The CDR3 contains 16 residues. Germline V gives CDR1 MNHEY, CDR2 SMNVEV (reference sequence). CDR3 region: CASSLSPTAWSYEQYF. The CDR3 DNA reads TGTGCCAGCAGTTTATCGCCGACAGCGTGGTCCTACGAGCAGTACTTC.

This clonotype was seen a handful of times. V and J are TRBV24-1 and TRBJ2-2; D is unclear. Germline CDR1 is KGHDR and CDR2 is SFDVKD. CDR3 length: 14 amino acids. Trimming stripped 9 bases from V and 0 bases from J, with 10 bases between. The chain's CDR3 is CATFDGSNTGELFF. CDR3 bases: TGTGCCACCTTTGACGGCTCGAACACCGGGGAGCTGTTTTTT.

The J gene is TRBJ2-7, the V gene TRBV12-3 or TRBV12-4; D may match TRBD1 or TRBD2 (5 bases each). V was clipped by 4 bases and J by 2 bases, with 12 bases between them. This CDR3 contains 14 residues. In DNA, the CDR3 is TGTGCCAGCAGTTCCCCCGGGACCCCCTACGAGCAGTACTTC. Protein sequence: CASSSPGTPYEQYF.

This clonotype was observed many times. The V and J genes are TRBV15 and TRBJ2-5; D may be TRBD1 or TRBD2 (5 bases each). The CDR3 covers 14 residues. Germline V gene sequence: CDR1 LNHNV, CDR2 YYDKDF (reference sequence). V was trimmed by 3 bases and J by 5 bases, leaving 13 bases between them. The CDR3 nucleotides are TGTGCCACCAGCAGGGGGACGGGGCTGGAGACCCAGTACTTC. Its translation: CATSRGTGLETQYF.

The CDR3 loop reads CASSLAFSYEQYF. CDR3 DNA: TGTGCCAGCAGCTTAGCGTTTTCATACGAGCAGTACTTC. The V and J genes are TRBV7-6 and TRBJ2-7; D is unclear. CDR3 length: 13 residues. V shed 0 bases and J shed 4 bases, with 7 bases lying between them. Germline CDR1 and CDR2: SGHVS and FNYEAQ. The complete variable domain, with remaining parts taken from reference TRBV7-6 and TRBJ2-7, reads GAGVSQSPRYKVTKRGQDVALRCDPISGHVSLYWYRQALGQGPEFLTYFNYEAQQDKSGLPNDRFSAERPEGSISTLTIQRTEQRDSAMYRCASSLAFSYEQYFGPGTRLTVT.

V is TRBV20-1 and J is TRBJ2-1, with D hard to call. Trimming pared 3 bases from V and 2 bases from J, leaving 8 bases between. Germline CDR1 DFQATT, CDR2 SNEGSKA (reference sequence). The CDR3 has 13 amino acids. CDR3 region: CSASKIAYNEQFF. CDR3 nucleotide sequence: TGCAGTGCTAGTAAAATTGCCTACAATGAGCAGTTCTTC.

The sample holds many counts of this clonotype. The chain recombines TRBV9 with TRBJ2-3; 11 bases line up with TRBD2. Germline assignment: CDR1 SGDLS and CDR2 YYNGEE. V lost 2 bases and J lost 2; bases outside the gene matches: 7. The CDR3 has 17 residues. CDR3 in DNA: TGTGCCAGCAGCGTCGGGGCTAGCGGGGGGCTCACAGATACGCAGTATTTT. It encodes CASSVGASGGLTDTQYF.

The rearrangement links TRBV20-1 to TRBJ2-1; 7 nucleotides match TRBD2. V shed 1 base, J shed 1 base, and the junction held 7 bases outside the gene matches. Germline CDR1 is DFQATT and CDR2 is SNEGSKA (reference sequence). There are 16 residues in the CDR3. This CDR3 reads CSARVGEAGSYNEQFF. In nucleotides, the CDR3 is TGCAGTGCTAGAGTTGGGGAAGCGGGATCCTACAATGAGCAGTTCTTC.

J is TRBJ2-1 and V is TRBV4-3; 9 positions match TRBD2. The ends lost 2 bases at V and 7 bases at J; junction bases unmatched: 9. Germline CDR1 LGHNA, CDR2 YSLEER. The CDR3 totals 16 residues. In DNA form, the CDR3 reads TGCGCCAGCAGCCAAAGATCCGGGACTAGCTTTAATGAGCAGTTCTTC. Its protein product is CASSQRSGTSFNEQFF.

A few counts support this clonotype. This chain uses TRBV12-3 or TRBV12-4 with TRBJ2-7, with D uncertain. The CDR3 covers 15 residues. V lost 4 bases, J lost 2 bases, and 15 bases lay in between. As DNA, the CDR3 is TGTGCCAGCAGTTCCACACAGATCCCCCCCTACGAGCAGTACTTC. This encodes CASSSTQIPPYEQYF.

This rearrangement joins TRBV7-9 to TRBJ2-7; D gene uncertain. Germline V lookup: CDR1 SEHNR, CDR2 FQNEAQ (reference sequence). V was clipped by 5 bases and J by 7 bases, with 12 bases between them. The CDR3 length is 12 residues. CDR3 bases: TGTGCCAGCAGCCCCGGTACTTGGGAGCAGTACTTC. It codes for CASSPGTWEQYF.

There are many counts of this clonotype. The V gene is TRBV7-2, the J gene TRBJ2-3; D not certain. The V and J ends lost 5 bases and 6 bases respectively, with 15 bases between them. The CDR3 is 14 amino acids. Germline CDR1 and CDR2: SGHTA and FQGNSA. The CDR3 reads CASSPSRARDTQYF. Here the CDR3 DNA reads TGTGCCAGCAGCCCCAGCCGAGCACGGGATACGCAGTATTTT.

Concerning this clonotype itself: This may be a read error, as it is one base from a much larger clone. The chain uses TRBV5-1 and TRBJ2-5, with 9 bases that match TRBD2. CDR1 is SGHRS and CDR2 is YFSETQ in the germline V gene. The CDR3 spans 16 residues. Unmatched junction bases numbered 6, after V lost 2 bases and J lost 1 base. CDR3 loop: CASSFVTSGFQETQYF. DNA of the CDR3: TGCGCCAGCAGCTTCGTGACTAGCGGATTCCAAGAGACCCAGTACTTC. Combining the CDR3 with reference TRBV5-1 and TRBJ2-5 gives the whole variable domain KAGVTQTPRYLIKTRGQQVTLSCSPISGHRSVSWYQQTPGQGLQFLFEYFSETQRNKGNFPGRFSGRQFSNSRSEMNVSTLELGDSALYLCASSFVTSGFQETQYFGPGTRLLVL.

This clonotype was counted a few times. The chain is built from TRBV4-3 and TRBJ2-1, with 10 bases fitting TRBD2. CDR1 and CDR2 from the germline V gene are LGHNA and YSLEER. The J segment lost 7 bases and the V segment lost 0 bases, leaving 6 bases of the junction unmatched. The CDR3 loop spans 16 amino acids. CDR3 coding DNA: TGCGCCAGCAGCCAAGACGTAGCGGGAGGATATAATGAGCAGTTCTTC. It codes for CASSQDVAGGYNEQFF.